In its sample, the clone carrying this T cell receptor beta chain was seen a few times. This sample was taken from a study of T-cell reconstitution after alpha-beta-depleted transplantation in children. This CDR3 is built from 16 residues. The J segment lost 0 bases and the V segment lost 7 bases, leaving 7 bases of the junction unmatched. Preparation of the TCRbeta library involved a method that used unique molecular identifiers. TCRdb re-derived calls from the PCR reads in MiXCR, one entry per CDR3 protein. Of about 500,000 distinct CDR3 sequences listed, approximately 10% are singletons. This TCR came from a female patient aged 2 to 10 who had a stem cell transplant for aplastic anemia, so the T cells may come from the graft donor. This rearrangement joins TRBV12-3 or TRBV12-4 to TRBJ2-1; 9 nucleotides align to TRBD2. This specimen consisted of PBMCs, mostly from graft donor cells, obtained 180 days after TCRalphabeta/CD19-depleted stem cell transplant. This CDR3 is CASTLAGRSSYNEQFF. The CDR3 DNA sequence: TGTGCCAGCACCCTAGCGGGACGGAGCTCCTACAATGAGCAGTTCTTC.